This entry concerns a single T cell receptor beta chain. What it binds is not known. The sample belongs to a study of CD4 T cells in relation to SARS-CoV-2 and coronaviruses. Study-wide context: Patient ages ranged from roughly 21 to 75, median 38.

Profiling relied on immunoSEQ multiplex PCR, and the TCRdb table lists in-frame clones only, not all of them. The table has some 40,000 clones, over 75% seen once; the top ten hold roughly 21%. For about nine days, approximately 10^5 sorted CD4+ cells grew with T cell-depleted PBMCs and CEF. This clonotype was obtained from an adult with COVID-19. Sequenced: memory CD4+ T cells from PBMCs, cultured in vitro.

CDR3 region: CASSLLGTGTFGANVLTF. CDR3 bases: TGTGCCAGCAGCTTGTTAGGGACAGGGACCTTTGGGGCCAACGTCCTGACTTTC. The chain combines TRBV5-4 with TRBJ2-6; 9 positions match TRBD1. Germline lookup yields CDR1 SGHNT and CDR2 YYREEE (reference sequence). This CDR3 comprises 18 residues. V shed 1 base, J shed 3 bases, and the junction held 8 bases outside the gene matches.